This TCR beta chain originates from a study of blood T cell dynamics during melanoma immunotherapy. The overall study: Standard first-line treatment here was pembrolizumab or nivolumab plus ipilimumab in metastatic melanoma. Overall study findings and caveats: At W3, later disease-control patients showed bifurcated PBMC repertoire changes, unlike progressors.

Time point indicated: week 3, after first cycle of checkpoint inhibitor. One draw preceded checkpoint blockade; another followed its first cycle at week 3. Produced via immunoSEQ multiplex PCR; TCRdb's table is partial and in-frame only. The table has about 12,000 clones, roughly 90% seen once; the top ten hold about 4.3%. Of note for this clone: The antigen remains undetermined.

CDR3 length: 15 residues. V lost 6 bases, J lost 1 base, and 7 bases stayed unmatched. Per the germline V gene, CDR1 is LNHDA and CDR2 is SQIVND (reference sequence). The sample consisted of blood, taken from a patient treated with checkpoint blockade. The receptor was isolated from a human donor with melanoma. The chain recombines TRBV19 with TRBJ1-1, with 8 bases fitting TRBD1. CDR3 in amino acids: CASRPGGTGNTEAFF. The CDR3 DNA sequence: TGTGCCAGTAGGCCAGGGGGGACAGGGAACACTGAAGCTTTCTTT.